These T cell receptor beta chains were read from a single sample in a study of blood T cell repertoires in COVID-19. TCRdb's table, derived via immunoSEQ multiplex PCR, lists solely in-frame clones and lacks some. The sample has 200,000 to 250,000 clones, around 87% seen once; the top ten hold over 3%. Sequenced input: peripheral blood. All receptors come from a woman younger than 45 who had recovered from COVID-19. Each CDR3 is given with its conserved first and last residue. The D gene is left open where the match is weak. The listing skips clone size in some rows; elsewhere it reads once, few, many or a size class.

cdr3_nt: TGTGCCAGCAGCAAAGCGCTTTCTGGACTCTGGGACAGGGGGCCAATTTTAGTTCACGAGCAGTACTTC; cdr3_aa: CASSKALSGLWDRGPILVHEQYF; d_call: .; v_call: TRBV21-1; j_call: TRBJ2-7; clone_size: .
cdr3_nt: TGTGCCAGCAGTTACCCAAGATCGACGTCGGGGGCTTTCTTT; cdr3_aa: CASSYPRSTSGAFF; d_call: .; v_call: TRBV6-7; j_call: TRBJ1-1; clone_size: .
cdr3_nt: TGTGCCAGCAGCCGGGACTACTCCTACGAGCAGTACTTC; cdr3_aa: CASSRDYSYEQYF; d_call: TRBD2; v_call: TRBV4-2; j_call: TRBJ2-7; clone_size: .
cdr3_nt: TGTGCCAGCAGCGGAGCAGGACAGCGCTCTGGAAACACCATATATTTT; cdr3_aa: CASSGAGQRSGNTIYF; d_call: .; v_call: TRBV7-9; j_call: TRBJ1-3; clone_size: .
cdr3_nt: TGTGCCAGCAGCCCACGGACAGGGGGCAACACCGGGGAGCTGTTTTTT; cdr3_aa: CASSPRTGGNTGELFF; d_call: TRBD1; v_call: TRBV7-9; j_call: TRBJ2-2; clone_size: few
cdr3_nt: TGTGCCAGCAGCCCTAGCGGGGGTCTGGAGACCCAGTACTTC; cdr3_aa: CASSPSGGLETQYF; d_call: TRBD2; v_call: TRBV3-1/TRBV3-2; j_call: TRBJ2-5; clone_size: .
cdr3_nt: TGTGCCAGCAGCTTGAGCAAGAATCAGCCCCAGCATTTT; cdr3_aa: CASSLSKNQPQHF; d_call: .; v_call: TRBV7-8; j_call: TRBJ1-5; clone_size: few
cdr3_nt: TGTGCCAGCAGCTCCGGGACAGGTTACCACGAGCAGTACTTC; cdr3_aa: CASSSGTGYHEQYF; d_call: TRBD1; v_call: TRBV5-4; j_call: TRBJ2-7; clone_size: .
cdr3_nt: TGTGCCAGCAGCTTAGGGACAGGGGACACCGGGGAGCTGTTTTTT; cdr3_aa: CASSLGTGDTGELFF; d_call: TRBD1; v_call: TRBV7-3; j_call: TRBJ2-2; clone_size: .
cdr3_nt: TGTGCCAGCAGTCCCGGACAGGGGCGGGTAAAACTGTTTTTT; cdr3_aa: CASSPGQGRVKLFF; d_call: TRBD1; v_call: TRBV28; j_call: TRBJ1-4; clone_size: .
cdr3_nt: TGTGCCAGCAGCCAGGGTCCTCCGGGCTCCCGCGGGGAGACCCAGTACTTC; cdr3_aa: CASSQGPPGSRGETQYF; d_call: .; v_call: TRBV3-1/TRBV3-2; j_call: TRBJ2-5; clone_size: .